The T cell receptor (beta chain) described here comes from a study of cytomegalovirus exposure and HLA in healthy donors. Study-level information: As released early, the data held 80 million to 90 million unique TCRs from HLA-typed donors. Study findings and constraints: Most observed TCR sequences were rare, whereas some public TCRs were detected in many donors. Previously analyzed data showed that most TCR beta V segments were productive at a frequency of about 87% or about 30%.

CDR1 is SGHRS, CDR2 YFSETQ, per germline. The CDR3 is 15 residues long. V shed 0 bases and J shed 7 bases, with 14 bases lying between them. For this clone: The antigen remains unidentified.

The PCR contained 60 Vbeta and 13 Jbeta primers. The protocol was immunoSEQ multiplex PCR, while the TCRdb copy is restricted to in-frame clones and leaves out a portion. The data show roughly 150,000 clones, approximately 79% seen once. V usage is TRBV5-1 and J usage is TRBJ2-1, with D tentatively TRBD2 (5 bases). This TCR derives from a woman aged 25-40 years in good health and CMV-seronegative. Sequenced material: PBMCs. CDR3 in amino acids: CASSLVVSTGNEQFF. The CDR3, as DNA: TGCGCCAGCAGCTTGGTTGTCTCCACGGGGAATGAGCAGTTCTTC.